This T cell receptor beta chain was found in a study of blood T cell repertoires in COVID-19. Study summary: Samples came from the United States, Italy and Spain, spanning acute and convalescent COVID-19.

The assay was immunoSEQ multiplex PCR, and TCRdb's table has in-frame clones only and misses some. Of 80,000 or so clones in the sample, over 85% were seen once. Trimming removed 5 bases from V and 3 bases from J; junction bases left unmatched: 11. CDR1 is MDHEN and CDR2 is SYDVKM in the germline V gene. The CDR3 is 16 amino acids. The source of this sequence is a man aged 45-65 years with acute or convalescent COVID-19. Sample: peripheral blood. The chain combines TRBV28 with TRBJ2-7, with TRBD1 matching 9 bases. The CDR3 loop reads CASSHPQTGGLYEQYF. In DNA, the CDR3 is TGTGCCAGCAGTCATCCCCAGACAGGGGGTCTCTACGAGCAGTACTTC.